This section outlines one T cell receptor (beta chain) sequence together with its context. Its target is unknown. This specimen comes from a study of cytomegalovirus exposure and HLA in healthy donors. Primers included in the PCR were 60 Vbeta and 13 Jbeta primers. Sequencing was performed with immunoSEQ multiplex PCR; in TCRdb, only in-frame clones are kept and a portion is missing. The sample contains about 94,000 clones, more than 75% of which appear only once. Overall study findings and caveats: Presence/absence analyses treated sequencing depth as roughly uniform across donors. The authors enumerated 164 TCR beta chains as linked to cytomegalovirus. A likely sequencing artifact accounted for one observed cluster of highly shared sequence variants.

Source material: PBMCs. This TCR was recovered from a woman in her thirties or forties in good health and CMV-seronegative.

CDR3 sequence reads: CASSEMRTNSPLHF. In DNA form, the CDR3 reads TGTGCCAGCAGTGAAATGAGGACAAATTCACCCCTCCACTTT. V and J are TRBV2 and TRBJ1-6; D might be TRBD1 (5 bases). The CDR3 sequence is 14 residues long. CDR1 is SNHLY, CDR2 FYNNEI, per germline. V lost 2 bases, J lost 7 bases, and 9 bases lay in between.